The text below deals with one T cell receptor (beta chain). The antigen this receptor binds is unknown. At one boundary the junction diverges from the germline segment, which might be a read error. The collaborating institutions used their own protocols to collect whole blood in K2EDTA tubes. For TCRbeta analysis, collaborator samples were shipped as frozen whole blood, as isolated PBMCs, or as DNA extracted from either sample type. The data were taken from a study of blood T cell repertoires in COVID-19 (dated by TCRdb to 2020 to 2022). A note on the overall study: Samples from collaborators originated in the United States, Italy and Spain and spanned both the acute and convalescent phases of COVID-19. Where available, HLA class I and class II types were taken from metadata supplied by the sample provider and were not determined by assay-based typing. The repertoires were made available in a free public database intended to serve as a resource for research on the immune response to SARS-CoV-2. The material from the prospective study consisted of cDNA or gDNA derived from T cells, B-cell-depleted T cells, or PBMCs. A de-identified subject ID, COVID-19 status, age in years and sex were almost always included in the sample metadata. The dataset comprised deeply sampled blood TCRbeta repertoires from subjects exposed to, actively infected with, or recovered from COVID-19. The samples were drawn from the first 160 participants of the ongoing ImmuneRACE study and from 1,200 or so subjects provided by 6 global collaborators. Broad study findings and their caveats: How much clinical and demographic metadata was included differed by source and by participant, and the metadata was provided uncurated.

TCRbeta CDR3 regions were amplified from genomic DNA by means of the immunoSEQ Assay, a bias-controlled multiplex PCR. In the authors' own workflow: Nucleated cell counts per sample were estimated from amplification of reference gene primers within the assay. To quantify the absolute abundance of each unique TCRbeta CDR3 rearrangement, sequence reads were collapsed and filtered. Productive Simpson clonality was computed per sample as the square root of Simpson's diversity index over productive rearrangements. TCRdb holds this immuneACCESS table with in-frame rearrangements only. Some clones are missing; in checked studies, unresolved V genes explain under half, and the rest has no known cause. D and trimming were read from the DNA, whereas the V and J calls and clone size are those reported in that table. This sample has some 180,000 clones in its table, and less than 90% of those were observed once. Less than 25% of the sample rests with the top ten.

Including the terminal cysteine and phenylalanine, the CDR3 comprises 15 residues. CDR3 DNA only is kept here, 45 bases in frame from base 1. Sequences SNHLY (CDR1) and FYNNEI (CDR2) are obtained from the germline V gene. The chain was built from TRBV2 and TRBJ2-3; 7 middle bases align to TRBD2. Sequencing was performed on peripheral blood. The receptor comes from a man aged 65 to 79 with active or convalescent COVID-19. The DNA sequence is TGTGCCAGCCGGGGGTTGGGGGGGAGCACAAATACGCAGTATTTT. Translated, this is CASRGLGGSTNTQYF.